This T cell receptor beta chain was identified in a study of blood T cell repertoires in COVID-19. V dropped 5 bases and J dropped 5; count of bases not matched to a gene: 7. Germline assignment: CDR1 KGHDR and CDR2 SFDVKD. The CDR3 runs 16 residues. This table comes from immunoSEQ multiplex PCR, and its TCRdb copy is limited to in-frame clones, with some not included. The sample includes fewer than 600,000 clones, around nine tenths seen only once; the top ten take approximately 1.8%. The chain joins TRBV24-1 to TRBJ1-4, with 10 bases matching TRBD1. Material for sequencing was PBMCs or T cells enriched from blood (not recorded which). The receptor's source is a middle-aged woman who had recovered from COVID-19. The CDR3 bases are TGTGCCACCAGTGGGGGCCGGACAGGGGGAAATGAAAAACTGTTTTTT. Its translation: CATSGGRTGGNEKLFF.